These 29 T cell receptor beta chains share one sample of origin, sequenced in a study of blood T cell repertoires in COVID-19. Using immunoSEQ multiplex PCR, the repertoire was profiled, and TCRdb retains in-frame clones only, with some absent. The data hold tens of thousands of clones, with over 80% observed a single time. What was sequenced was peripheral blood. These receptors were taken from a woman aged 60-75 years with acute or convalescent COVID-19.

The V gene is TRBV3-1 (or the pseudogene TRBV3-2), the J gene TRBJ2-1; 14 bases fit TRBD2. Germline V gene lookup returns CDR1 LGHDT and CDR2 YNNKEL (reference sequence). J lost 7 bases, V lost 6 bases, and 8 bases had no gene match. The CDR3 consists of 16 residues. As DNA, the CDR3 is TGTGCCAGCAGGCACGGACTAGCGGGGGGCACGAATGAGCAGTTCTTC. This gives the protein CASRHGLAGGTNEQFF.

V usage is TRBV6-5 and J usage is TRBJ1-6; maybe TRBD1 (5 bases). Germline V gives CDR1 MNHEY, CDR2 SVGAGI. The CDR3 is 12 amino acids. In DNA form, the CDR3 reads TGTTCCACGGGGGGTCATAATTCACCCCTCCACTTT. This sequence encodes CSTGGHNSPLHF.

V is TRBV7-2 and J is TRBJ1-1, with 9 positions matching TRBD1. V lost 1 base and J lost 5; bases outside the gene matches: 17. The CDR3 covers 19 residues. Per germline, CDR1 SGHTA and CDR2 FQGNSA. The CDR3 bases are TGTGCCAGCAGCTTAGATCGACAGGGAGGGACAGGGTCACGGACTGAAGCTTTCTTT. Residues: CASSLDRQGGTGSRTEAFF. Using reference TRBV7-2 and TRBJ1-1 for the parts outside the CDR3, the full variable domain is GAGVSQSPSNKVTEKGKDVELRCDPISGHTALYWYRQSLGQGLEFLIYFQGNSAPDKSGLPSDRFSAERTGGSVSTLTIQRTQQEDSAVYLCASSLDRQGGTGSRTEAFFGQGTRLTVV.

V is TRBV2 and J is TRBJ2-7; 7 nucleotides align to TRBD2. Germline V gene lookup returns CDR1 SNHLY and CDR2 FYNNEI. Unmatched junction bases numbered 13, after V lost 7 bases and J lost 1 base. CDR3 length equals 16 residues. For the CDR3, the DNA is TGTGCCAGCACCCTAGGGCGCGGGAGTGTGTCCTACGAGCAGTACTTC. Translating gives CASTLGRGSVSYEQYF.

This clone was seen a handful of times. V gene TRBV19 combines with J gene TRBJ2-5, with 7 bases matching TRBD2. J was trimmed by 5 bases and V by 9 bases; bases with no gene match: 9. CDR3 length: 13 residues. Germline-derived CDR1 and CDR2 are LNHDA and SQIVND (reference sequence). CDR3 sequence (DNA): TGTGCCAGCCAGCGGGATCTGGGTGAGACCCAGTACTTC. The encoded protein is CASQRDLGETQYF.

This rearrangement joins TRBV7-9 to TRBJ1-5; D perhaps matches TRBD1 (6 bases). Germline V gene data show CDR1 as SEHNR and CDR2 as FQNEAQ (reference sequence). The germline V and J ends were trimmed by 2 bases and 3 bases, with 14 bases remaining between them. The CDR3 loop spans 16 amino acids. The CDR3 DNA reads TGTGCCAGCAGCTTATTTACAGGGCATATCAATCAGCCCCAGCATTTT. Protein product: CASSLFTGHINQPQHF. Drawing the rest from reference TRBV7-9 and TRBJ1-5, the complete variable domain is DTGVSQNPRHKITKRGQNVTFRCDPISEHNRLYWYRQTLGQGPEFLTYFQNEAQLEKSRLLSDRFSAERPKGSFSTLEIQRTEQGDSAMYLCASSLFTGHINQPQHFGDGTRLSIL.

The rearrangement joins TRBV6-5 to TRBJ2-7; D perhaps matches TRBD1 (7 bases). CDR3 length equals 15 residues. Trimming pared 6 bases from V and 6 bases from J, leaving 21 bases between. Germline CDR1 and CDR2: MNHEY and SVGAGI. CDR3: CASRRLGGPSGEQYF. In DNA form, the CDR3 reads TGTGCCAGCAGACGACTAGGGGGCCCCTCTGGCGAGCAGTACTTC.

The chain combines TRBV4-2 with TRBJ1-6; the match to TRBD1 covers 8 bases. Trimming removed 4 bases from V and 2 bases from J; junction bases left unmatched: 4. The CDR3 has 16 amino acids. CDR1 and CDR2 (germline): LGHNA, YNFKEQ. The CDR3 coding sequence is TGTGCCAGCAGCCGCGGACAGGGTGCCTATAATTCACCCCTCCACTTT. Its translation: CASSRGQGAYNSPLHF.

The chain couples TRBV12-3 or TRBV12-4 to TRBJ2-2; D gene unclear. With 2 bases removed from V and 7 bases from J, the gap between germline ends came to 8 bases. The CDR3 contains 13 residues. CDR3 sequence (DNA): TGTGCCAGCAGTTTATTAGGCGGCGGGGAGCTGTTTTTT. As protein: CASSLLGGGELFF.

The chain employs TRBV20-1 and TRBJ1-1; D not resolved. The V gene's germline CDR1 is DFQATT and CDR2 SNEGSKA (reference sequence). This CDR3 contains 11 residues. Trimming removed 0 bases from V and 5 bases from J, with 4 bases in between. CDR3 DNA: TGCAGTGCTAGAGATCAAACTGAAGCTTTCTTT. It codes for CSARDQTEAFF.

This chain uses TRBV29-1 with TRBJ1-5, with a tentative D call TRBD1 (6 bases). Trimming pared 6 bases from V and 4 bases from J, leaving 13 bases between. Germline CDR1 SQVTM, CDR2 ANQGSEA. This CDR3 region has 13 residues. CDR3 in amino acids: CSVSRDTNQPQHF. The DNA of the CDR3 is TGCAGCGTGTCCCGGGACACTAATCAGCCCCAGCATTTT.

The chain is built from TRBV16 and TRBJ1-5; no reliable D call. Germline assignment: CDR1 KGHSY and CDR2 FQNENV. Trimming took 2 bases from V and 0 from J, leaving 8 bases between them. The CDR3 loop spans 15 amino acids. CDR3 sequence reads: CASSQGLNSNQPQHF. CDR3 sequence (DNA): TGTGCCAGCAGCCAAGGACTTAATAGCAATCAGCCCCAGCATTTT.

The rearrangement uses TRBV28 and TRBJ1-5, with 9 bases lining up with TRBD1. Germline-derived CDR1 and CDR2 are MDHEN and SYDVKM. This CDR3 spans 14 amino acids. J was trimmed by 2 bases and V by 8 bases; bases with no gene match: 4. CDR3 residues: CASWGQGRNQPQHF. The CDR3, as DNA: TGTGCCAGCTGGGGACAGGGTCGCAATCAGCCCCAGCATTTT.

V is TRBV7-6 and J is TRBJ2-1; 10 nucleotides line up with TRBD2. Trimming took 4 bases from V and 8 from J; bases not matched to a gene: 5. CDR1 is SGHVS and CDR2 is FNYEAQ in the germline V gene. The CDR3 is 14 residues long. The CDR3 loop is CASSSLGTSDEQFF. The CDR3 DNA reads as TGTGCCAGCAGCTCACTCGGGACTAGCGATGAGCAGTTCTTC.

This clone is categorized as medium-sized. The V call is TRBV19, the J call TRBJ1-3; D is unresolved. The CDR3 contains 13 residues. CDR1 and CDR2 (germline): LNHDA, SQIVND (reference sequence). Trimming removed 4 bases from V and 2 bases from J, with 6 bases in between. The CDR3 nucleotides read TGTGCCAGTAGTAGTGCGACTGGAAACACCATATATTTT. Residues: CASSSATGNTIYF.

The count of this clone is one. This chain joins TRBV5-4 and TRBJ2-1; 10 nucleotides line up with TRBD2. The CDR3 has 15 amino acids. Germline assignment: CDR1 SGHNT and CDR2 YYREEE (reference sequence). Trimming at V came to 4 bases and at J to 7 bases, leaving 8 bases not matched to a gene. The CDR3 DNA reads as TGTGCCAGCAGCCCTCCTAGCGGGAGTCGGAATGAGCAGTTCTTC. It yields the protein CASSPPSGSRNEQFF. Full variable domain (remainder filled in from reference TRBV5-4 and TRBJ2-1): ETGVTQSPTHLIKTRGQQVTLRCSSQSGHNTVSWYQQALGQGPQFIFQYYREEENGRGNFPPRFSGLQFPNYSSELNVNALELDDSALYLCASSPPSGSRNEQFFGPGTRLTVL.

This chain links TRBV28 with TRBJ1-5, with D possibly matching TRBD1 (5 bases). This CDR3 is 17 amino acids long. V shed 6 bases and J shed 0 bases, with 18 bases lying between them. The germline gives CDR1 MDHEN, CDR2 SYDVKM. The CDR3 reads CASRGQSLVYSNQPQHF. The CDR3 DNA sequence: TGTGCCAGCAGAGGACAAAGCTTAGTTTATAGCAATCAGCCCCAGCATTTT.

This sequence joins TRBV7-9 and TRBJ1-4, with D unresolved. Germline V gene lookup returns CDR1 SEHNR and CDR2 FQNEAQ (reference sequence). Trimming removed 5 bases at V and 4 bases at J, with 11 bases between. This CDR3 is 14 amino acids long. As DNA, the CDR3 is TGTGCCAGCAGCCCCGACATTAATAATGAAAAACTGTTTTTT. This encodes CASSPDINNEKLFF.

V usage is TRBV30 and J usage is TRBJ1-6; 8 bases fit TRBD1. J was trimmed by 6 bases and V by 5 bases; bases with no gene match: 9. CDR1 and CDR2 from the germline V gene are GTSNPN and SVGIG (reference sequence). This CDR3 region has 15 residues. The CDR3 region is CAWGDRGIGNSPLHF. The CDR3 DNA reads TGTGCCTGGGGCGACAGGGGAATAGGTAATTCACCCCTCCACTTT.

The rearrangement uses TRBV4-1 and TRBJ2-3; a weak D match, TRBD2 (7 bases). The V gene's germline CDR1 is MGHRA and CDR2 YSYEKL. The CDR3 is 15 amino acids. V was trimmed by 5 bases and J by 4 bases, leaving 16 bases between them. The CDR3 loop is CASSETGGVADTQYF. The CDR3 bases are TGCGCCAGCAGCGAGACGGGGGGCGTAGCAGATACGCAGTATTTT.

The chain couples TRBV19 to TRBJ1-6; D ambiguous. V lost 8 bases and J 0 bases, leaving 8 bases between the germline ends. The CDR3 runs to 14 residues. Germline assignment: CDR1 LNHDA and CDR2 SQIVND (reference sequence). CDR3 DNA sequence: TGTGCCAGTCAAGAGAGCTCCTATAATTCACCCCTCCACTTT. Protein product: CASQESSYNSPLHF.

CDR3: CASSDGDGYGYTF. Written as DNA, the CDR3 is TGTGCCAGCAGTGACGGGGATGGCTATGGCTACACCTTC. This chain uses TRBV12-3 or TRBV12-4 with TRBJ1-2; no clear D gene. V was trimmed by 5 bases and J by 4 bases, leaving 11 bases between them. The CDR3 is made up of 13 amino acids.

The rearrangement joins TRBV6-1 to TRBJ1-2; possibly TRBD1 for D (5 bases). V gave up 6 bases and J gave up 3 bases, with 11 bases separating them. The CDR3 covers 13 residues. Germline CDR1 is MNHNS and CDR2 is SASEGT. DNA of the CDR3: TGTGCCAGCAGCCCGACAGCCGACTATGGCTACACCTTC. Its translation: CASSPTADYGYTF.

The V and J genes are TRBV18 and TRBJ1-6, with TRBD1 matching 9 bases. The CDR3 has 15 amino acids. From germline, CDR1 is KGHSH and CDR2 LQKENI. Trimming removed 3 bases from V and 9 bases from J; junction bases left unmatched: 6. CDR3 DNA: TGTGCCAGCTCACCGGTCCGGGACAGGGCTTCACCCCTCCACTTT. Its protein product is CASSPVRDRASPLHF.

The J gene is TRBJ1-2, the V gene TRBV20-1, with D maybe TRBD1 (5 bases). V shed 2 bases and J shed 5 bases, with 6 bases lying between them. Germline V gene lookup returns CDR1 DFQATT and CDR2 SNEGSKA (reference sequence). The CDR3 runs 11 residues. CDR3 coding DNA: TGCAGTGCTAGACGGGGGTATGGCTACACCTTC. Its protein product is CSARRGYGYTF.

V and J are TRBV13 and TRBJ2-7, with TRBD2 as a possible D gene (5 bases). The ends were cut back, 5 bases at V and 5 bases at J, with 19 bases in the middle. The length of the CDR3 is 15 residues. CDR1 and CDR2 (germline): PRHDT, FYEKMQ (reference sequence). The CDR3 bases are TGTGCCAGCAGCCGGGGTGGGCTAGCCCCAGACGAGCAGTACTTC. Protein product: CASSRGGLAPDEQYF.

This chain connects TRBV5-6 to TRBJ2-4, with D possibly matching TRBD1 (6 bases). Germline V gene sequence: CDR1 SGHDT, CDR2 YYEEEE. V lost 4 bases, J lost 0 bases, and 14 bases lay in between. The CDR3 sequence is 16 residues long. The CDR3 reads CASSISGALAKNIQYF. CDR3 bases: TGTGCCAGCAGCATATCAGGGGCTTTAGCCAAAAACATTCAGTACTTC.

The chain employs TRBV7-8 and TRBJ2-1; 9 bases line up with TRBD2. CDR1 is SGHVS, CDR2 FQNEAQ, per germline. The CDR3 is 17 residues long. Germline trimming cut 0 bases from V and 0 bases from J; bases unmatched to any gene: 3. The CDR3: CASSLASGRSSYNEQFF. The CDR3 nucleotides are TGTGCCAGCAGCTTAGCTAGCGGGAGATCCTCCTACAATGAGCAGTTCTTC.

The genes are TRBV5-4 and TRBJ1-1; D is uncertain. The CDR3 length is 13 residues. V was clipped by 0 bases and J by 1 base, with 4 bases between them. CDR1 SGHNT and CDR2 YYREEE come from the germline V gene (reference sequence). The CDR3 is CASSLAGNTEAFF. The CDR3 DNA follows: TGTGCCAGCAGCTTGGCAGGGAACACTGAAGCTTTCTTT.